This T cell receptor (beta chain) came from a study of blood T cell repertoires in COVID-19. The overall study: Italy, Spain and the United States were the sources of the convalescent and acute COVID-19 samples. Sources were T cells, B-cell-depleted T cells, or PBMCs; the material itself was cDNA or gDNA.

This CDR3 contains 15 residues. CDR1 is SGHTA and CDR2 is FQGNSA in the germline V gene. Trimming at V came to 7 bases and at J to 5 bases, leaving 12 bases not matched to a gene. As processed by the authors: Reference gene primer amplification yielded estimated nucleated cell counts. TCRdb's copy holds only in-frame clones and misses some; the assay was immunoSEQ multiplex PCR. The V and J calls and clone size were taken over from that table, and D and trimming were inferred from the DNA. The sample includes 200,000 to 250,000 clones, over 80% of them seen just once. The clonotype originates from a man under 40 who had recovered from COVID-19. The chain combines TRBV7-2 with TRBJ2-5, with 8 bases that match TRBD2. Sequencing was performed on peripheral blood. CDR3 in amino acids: CASIFSGVPRETQYF. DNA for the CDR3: TGTGCCAGCATCTTTAGCGGGGTCCCCCGGGAGACCCAGTACTTC.